The next 10 T cell receptor beta chains were all read from a single sample in a study of T-cell memory formation after mild COVID-19. TCRdb used MiXCR to reprocess the 5' RACE reads, holding one entry per CDR3 protein. The table has 100,000 to 120,000 distinct CDR3 sequences, roughly 20% seen once. Material for sequencing was PBMCs or a T cell subset sorted from them (not recorded which). Source of these receptors: a man between 18 and 29 years old who had mild COVID-19 (a few samples of this study predate the infection). Cell type and time point are not known.

This clonotype was seen more than once but under ten times. This rearrangement joins TRBV6-5 to TRBJ2-7, with unresolved D. The germline CDR1 and CDR2 sequences are MNHEY and SVGAGI. V was pared by 4 bases and J by 2 bases, with 9 bases between. The length of the CDR3 is 13 residues. CDR3 amino acids: CASSSTATYEQYF. The CDR3 DNA follows: TGTGCCAGCAGTTCCACAGCGACCTACGAGCAGTACTTC.

This clonotype was counted only a few times. The chain links TRBV21-1 to TRBJ2-3. TRBV21-1 represents a pseudogene. CDR3 size: 20 residues. CDR3 DNA sequence: TGTGCCAGCAGCAAAGAGGTCCTCAGGAGCCTAGGACGGTGCACAGATACGCAGTATTTT. Its translation is CASSKEVLRSLGRCTDTQYF.

This clonotype was found a few times. The rearrangement joins TRBV4-1 to TRBJ2-5; tentative D call: TRBD1 (5 bases). This CDR3 spans 13 amino acids. V gave up 4 bases and J gave up 4 bases, with 10 bases separating them. Germline-derived CDR1 and CDR2 are MGHRA and YSYEKL. The CDR3 DNA follows: TGCGCCAGCAGCCCAGGGCTTGGAGAGACCCAGTACTTC. Its protein is CASSPGLGETQYF.

The rearrangement links TRBV11-2 to TRBJ1-5; the D gene is possibly TRBD1 (5 bases). The CDR3 totals 15 residues. Germline-derived CDR1 and CDR2 are SGHAT and FQNNGV. V was clipped by 6 bases and J by 3 bases, with 15 bases between them. In DNA, the CDR3 is TGTGCCAGCAGTTCCTCGGCAGGGACCAATCAGCCCCAGCATTTT. Protein: CASSSSAGTNQPQHF. Supplemented by reference TRBV11-2 and TRBJ1-5, the full variable domain reads EAGVAQSPRYKIIEKRQSVAFWCNPISGHATLYWYQQILGQGPKLLIQFQNNGVVDDSQLPKDRFSAERLKGVDSTLKIQPAKLEDSAVYLCASSSSAGTNQPQHFGDGTRLSIL.

The V and J genes are TRBV7-3 and TRBJ2-5, with D tentatively TRBD2 (6 bases). In germline, CDR1 is SGHTA, CDR2 FQGTGA. Trimming pared 5 bases from V and 5 bases from J, leaving 18 bases between. The CDR3 is made up of 15 amino acids. CDR3 loop: CASSPTGTPAETQYF. The CDR3 DNA follows: TGTGCCAGCAGCCCCACCGGGACTCCTGCCGAGACCCAGTACTTC.

This clonotype was seen a handful of times. The chain employs TRBV28 and TRBJ1-1; TRBD1 aligns across 11 bases. Trimming took 5 bases from V and 11 from J; bases not matched to a gene: 10. The CDR3 has 14 residues. The germline CDR1 and CDR2 sequences are MDHEN and SYDVKM. Written as DNA, the CDR3 is TGTGCCAGCAGTCACAGGGACAGGGGGATTCGGGCTTTCTTT. As protein: CASSHRDRGIRAFF. The whole variable domain, filled in from reference TRBV28 and TRBJ1-1, reads DVKVTQSSRYLVKRTGEKVFLECVQDMDHENMFWYRQDPGLGLRLIYFSYDVKMKEKGDIPEGYSVSREKKERFSLILESASTNQTSMYLCASSHRDRGIRAFFGQGTRLTVV.

CDR3 sequence: CSARGERGANTGELFF. In nucleotides, the CDR3 is TGCAGTGCTAGGGGGGAAAGGGGCGCGAACACCGGGGAGCTGTTTTTT. This chain uses TRBV20-1 with TRBJ2-2; D is possibly TRBD1 or TRBD2 (5 bases each). CDR3 length equals 16 residues. Germline V gene lookup returns CDR1 DFQATT and CDR2 SNEGSKA (reference sequence). Trimming took off 3 bases at V and 0 bases at J, with 14 bases between the two ends.

The V gene is TRBV2, the J gene TRBJ2-1; D might be TRBD1 (5 bases). The V and J ends lost 8 bases and 8 bases respectively, with 13 bases between them. Germline-derived CDR1 and CDR2 are SNHLY and FYNNEI. This CDR3 is built from 12 residues. In DNA, the CDR3 is TGTGCCAGCTTACCCCAGGGATATGAGCAGTTCTTC. This encodes CASLPQGYEQFF.

This clonotype was seen more than once but under ten times. The chain combines TRBV12-3 or TRBV12-4 with TRBJ2-2; weak D call: TRBD1 (5 bases). The CDR3 has 19 residues. Trimming took 4 bases from V and 3 from J, leaving 24 bases between them. The CDR3 protein is CASSSSVSRAQLHTGELFF. As DNA, the CDR3 is TGTGCCAGCAGTTCGTCGGTTTCCAGGGCACAGCTCCACACCGGGGAGCTGTTTTTT.

This clonotype has a handful of counts. The rearrangement uses TRBV30 and TRBJ1-6; TRBD1 matches 11 bases. V was pared by 2 bases and J by 7 bases, with 4 bases of the junction left unmatched. CDR1 is GTSNPN, CDR2 SVGIG, per germline (reference sequence). The CDR3 has 15 residues. DNA of the CDR3: TGTGCCTGGAGTACCGGGACAGGGGGAAATTCACCCCTCCACTTT. Translated: CAWSTGTGGNSPLHF.